Following are 26 T cell receptor beta chains from one sample sequenced in a study of T cells in Graves' hyperthyroidism and ophthalmopathy. Authors of the study amplified TCR beta CDR3 regions from RNA transcripts. RT-PCR in the first round (using the HTBI primer set) targeted the TCR CDR3. TCRdb analysed the multiplex PCR reads with MiXCR anew, one entry per CDR3 protein. Here the sample spans more than 300,000 distinct CDR3 sequences, roughly an eighth being singletons. The sequencing input was blood. All receptors come from a woman between 18 and 29 years old with Graves' hyperthyroidism.

V gene TRBV19 combines with J gene TRBJ2-5; unclear D gene. The CDR3 runs 14 residues. CDR1 LNHDA and CDR2 SQIVND come from the germline V gene (reference sequence). The V and J ends lost 7 bases and 2 bases respectively, with 14 bases between them. As DNA, the CDR3 is TGTGCCAGTACCCCTACTTATCTTCAAGAGACCCAGTACTTC. This codes for CASTPTYLQETQYF.

The V and J genes are TRBV4-1 and TRBJ2-3, with no clear D. CDR1 MGHRA and CDR2 YSYEKL come from the germline V gene. The V gene lost 1 base and the J gene lost 2 bases, with 10 bases spanning the gap. This CDR3 is 15 amino acids long. As DNA, the CDR3 is TGCGCCAGCAGCCAAGTCGGCGTTCTCACAGATACGCAGTATTTT. Residues: CASSQVGVLTDTQYF.

This clonotype showed up many times. At one end, the junction sequence differs from germline, possibly due to a read error. The chain combines TRBV12-3 or TRBV12-4 with TRBJ1-1; D gene uncertain. CDR3 length: 12 amino acids. DNA for the CDR3: TGTGCCAGCAGCTTAGTGGATACTGAAGCTTTCTTT. Its translation: CASSLVDTEAFF.

This clonotype was counted ten times or more. The chain joins TRBV11-1 to TRBJ2-3; TRBD1 is a possible D gene (5 bases). Between the trimmed V and J ends, which lost 5 bases and 0 bases, there was a span of 15 bases. Per germline, CDR1 SGHAT and CDR2 FQDESV (reference sequence). The CDR3 sequence is 16 residues long. CDR3 DNA: TGTGCCAGCAGCGATCGGTGGGGCCTTAGCACAGATACGCAGTATTTT. Translated: CASSDRWGLSTDTQYF.

The chain employs TRBV20-1 and TRBJ2-3; TRBD2 might be the D (5 bases). Germline assignment: CDR1 DFQATT and CDR2 SNEGSKA (reference sequence). This CDR3 is built from 15 residues. Between the trimmed V and J ends, which lost 4 bases and 2 bases, there was a span of 16 bases. This CDR3 is CSAKRFGIFTDTQYF. The CDR3 DNA sequence: TGCAGTGCTAAAAGATTCGGGATTTTCACAGATACGCAGTATTTT.

At least ten counts were recorded for this clonotype. The chain carries TRBV20-1 and TRBJ2-1; D assignment may be TRBD1 or TRBD2 (5 bases each). This CDR3 is built from 13 residues. Trimming took 6 bases from V and 7 from J, leaving 16 bases between them. Germline values: CDR1 DFQATT, CDR2 SNEGSKA (reference sequence). The CDR3 sequence: CSAPPGRRNEQFF. DNA of the CDR3: TGCAGTGCACCGCCGGGACGGAGGAATGAGCAGTTCTTC.

There are a few counts of this clonotype. The chain has TRBV29-1 and TRBJ2-2, with D possibly being TRBD1 (6 bases). CDR3 length equals 12 residues. CDR1 SQVTM and CDR2 ANQGSEA come from the germline V gene. CDR3 region: CSYRAGTGELFF. CDR3 coding DNA: TGCTCCTACAGGGCTGGCACCGGGGAGCTGTTTTTT.

This clonotype was picked up a small number of times. The rearrangement links TRBV28 to TRBJ2-7; D unclear. The CDR3 sequence is 13 residues long. Germline CDR1 is MDHEN and CDR2 is SYDVKM. V lost 6 bases, J lost 2 bases, and 11 bases lay in between. The CDR3 loop is CASSIGRAYEQYF. CDR3 DNA sequence: TGTGCCAGCAGCATAGGAAGGGCCTACGAGCAGTACTTC.

The V gene is TRBV5-1, the J gene TRBJ2-2, with a possible D match to TRBD1 (6 bases). Per the germline V gene, CDR1 is SGHRS and CDR2 is YFSETQ. Trimming left V 0 bases short and J 0 bases short, with 9 bases between. The CDR3 runs 16 residues. The CDR3 spells CASSLAAGANTGELFF. The CDR3 DNA reads TGCGCCAGCAGCTTGGCCGCAGGGGCGAACACCGGGGAGCTGTTTTTT.

This clonotype was seen ten or more times. The chain joins TRBV28 to TRBJ1-2; D is possibly TRBD1 (6 bases). Between the trimmed V and J ends, which lost 6 bases and 4 bases, there was a span of 9 bases. Germline V gene lookup returns CDR1 MDHEN and CDR2 SYDVKM. The CDR3 spans 12 residues. CDR3 nucleotide sequence: TGTGCCAGCAGCAGGGGAAGCTATGGCTACACCTTC. This translates into CASSRGSYGYTF.

This clonotype was counted many times. The chain recombines TRBV20-1 with TRBJ2-7; 12 bases are shared with TRBD2. V was clipped by 2 bases and J by 7 bases; unmatched bases: 6. This CDR3 is 14 amino acids long. Germline V CDR1 and CDR2: DFQATT, SNEGSKA (reference sequence). The CDR3 DNA is TGCAGTGCTAGACTAGCGGGAGGGCCGAGAGAGCAGTACTTC. It encodes CSARLAGGPREQYF.

This clonotype was counted many times. V gene TRBV9 combines with J gene TRBJ2-7; TRBD2 might be the D (5 bases). V dropped 2 bases and J dropped 4 bases, with 10 bases sitting between them. Germline V gives CDR1 SGDLS, CDR2 YYNGEE. There are 13 residues in the CDR3. The DNA for the CDR3 is TGTGCCAGCAGCGTCGAGGGTATGTACGAGCAGTACTTC. This encodes CASSVEGMYEQYF.

The chain carries TRBV4-1 and TRBJ1-1; D remains unclear. Trimming shortened V by 1 base and J by 3 bases, and 12 bases separated the two germline ends. CDR1 and CDR2 (germline): MGHRA, YSYEKL. CDR3 length: 15 amino acids. This CDR3 reads CASSQGVSGDTEAFF. For the CDR3, the DNA is TGCGCCAGCAGCCAAGGAGTGTCCGGAGACACTGAAGCTTTCTTT.

At least ten counts were recorded for this clonotype. The chain employs TRBV28 and TRBJ2-2; D is unresolved. This CDR3 is built from 16 residues. CDR1 MDHEN and CDR2 SYDVKM come from the germline V gene. V gave up 6 bases and J gave up 0 bases, with 14 bases separating them. As DNA, the CDR3 is TGTGCCAGCAGAACACTGCTCTTAACGAACACCGGGGAGCTGTTTTTT. Protein: CASRTLLLTNTGELFF.

This clonotype was seen ten or more times. The chain carries TRBV28 and TRBJ1-6; D is ambiguous. The V gene lost 3 bases and the J gene lost 7 bases, with 10 bases spanning the gap. This CDR3 is 14 amino acids long. Germline V gives CDR1 MDHEN, CDR2 SYDVKM. The CDR3 loop reads CASSFGARNSPLHF. The CDR3 nucleotides are TGTGCCAGCAGTTTTGGCGCGAGGAATTCACCCCTCCACTTT.

Ten or more counts support this clonotype. This sequence joins TRBV6-1 and TRBJ2-7, with D perhaps TRBD2 (7 bases). CDR3 length: 15 amino acids. Germline CDR1 is MNHNS and CDR2 is SASEGT. V was trimmed by 3 bases and J by 5 bases, leaving 17 bases between them. For the CDR3, the DNA is TGTGCCAGCAGTGACCCCGGGGGGCCCAGGGACGAGCAGTACTTC. Translating it yields CASSDPGGPRDEQYF.

For this clonotype: Germline and junction disagree at one end, which may indicate a read error. V and J are TRBV5-1 and TRBJ1-1, with a tentative D call TRBD1 (5 bases). The CDR3 has 14 amino acids. The germline CDR1 and CDR2 sequences are SGHRS and YFSETQ. CDR3 bases: TGCACCAGCAGCTCGGGTCTGGAGGGGACTGAAGCTTTCTTT. This encodes CTSSSGLEGTEAFF.

Ten or more counts support this clonotype. The DNA of the CDR3 is TGCAGTGCTCGACCACCGGGGGTGGCCTACGAGCAGTACTTC. Protein sequence: CSARPPGVAYEQYF. The chain carries TRBV20-1 and TRBJ2-7; D is possibly TRBD2 (6 bases). CDR3 length: 14 residues. Germline CDR1 DFQATT, CDR2 SNEGSKA (reference sequence). V gave up 5 bases and J gave up 2 bases, with 16 bases separating them.

This clonotype showed up just a few times. This chain joins TRBV28 and TRBJ1-1; D is unresolved. The CDR3 length is 14 residues. Between the trimmed V and J ends, which lost 3 bases and 2 bases, there was a span of 10 bases. CDR1 is MDHEN and CDR2 is SYDVKM in the germline V gene. The CDR3 spells CASSFEGVNTEAFF. As DNA, the CDR3 is TGTGCCAGCAGTTTCGAGGGTGTAAACACTGAAGCTTTCTTT.

This clonotype was picked up many times. The chain recombines TRBV24-1 with TRBJ2-1, with TRBD2 as a possible D gene (6 bases). V shed 9 bases and J shed 2 bases, with 16 bases lying between them. The CDR3 length is 15 residues. Germline CDR1 is KGHDR and CDR2 is SFDVKD. The CDR3 region is CATSISGKPYNEQFF. The CDR3 bases are TGTGCCACCTCCATTAGCGGAAAGCCCTACAATGAGCAGTTCTTC.

This clonotype came up a few times. CDR3 in amino acids: CASSLSQGRRTEAFF. CDR3 DNA sequence: TGTGCCAGCAGCTTAAGCCAGGGTAGGCGGACTGAAGCTTTCTTT. The rearrangement links TRBV7-9 to TRBJ1-1; a possible D gene is TRBD1 (5 bases). Trimming removed 2 bases from V and 5 bases from J, with 15 bases in between. The germline gives CDR1 SEHNR, CDR2 FQNEAQ (reference sequence). The length of the CDR3 is 15 residues.

Points on this clonotype: An end of the junction does not agree with germline; a read error may underlie this. V is TRBV24-1 and J is TRBJ2-6; tentative D call: TRBD2 (5 bases). The CDR3 spans 16 residues. The germline gives CDR1 KGHDR, CDR2 SFDVKD. The DNA of the CDR3 is TGTGCCAACAGTGACCCCGCAGCGGTTGGGGCCAACGTCCTGACTTTC. Translated: CANSDPAAVGANVLTF.

This clonotype occurred many times. J is TRBJ1-2 and V is TRBV28; D perhaps matches TRBD1 (5 bases). With 3 bases removed from V and 1 base from J, the gap between germline ends came to 6 bases. The germline gives CDR1 MDHEN, CDR2 SYDVKM. The CDR3 length is 13 residues. CDR3 residues: CASSLTDNYGYTF. The CDR3 nucleotides read TGTGCCAGCAGTTTGACAGATAACTATGGCTACACCTTC.

V gene TRBV20-1 combines with J gene TRBJ2-5; D is perhaps TRBD2 (6 bases). Germline V CDR1 and CDR2: DFQATT, SNEGSKA (reference sequence). The CDR3 consists of 15 residues. V gave up 1 base and J gave up 4 bases, with 16 bases separating them. The CDR3 sequence is CSARVVRGSAETQYF. Written as DNA, the CDR3 is TGCAGTGCTAGAGTGGTTCGGGGGAGCGCAGAGACCCAGTACTTC.

This clonotype occurred many times. The chain recombines TRBV5-6 with TRBJ2-5; tentative D call: TRBD1 (6 bases). The germline V and J ends were trimmed by 4 bases and 5 bases, with 9 bases remaining between them. Germline CDR1 is SGHDT and CDR2 is YYEEEE. CDR3 length equals 12 residues. In DNA, the CDR3 is TGTGCCAGCAGCCCAGGGGCCGAGACCCAGTACTTC. The encoded protein is CASSPGAETQYF.

This clonotype was seen ten or more times. This chain uses TRBV7-2 with TRBJ1-4; D unclear. Germline CDR1 is SGHTA and CDR2 is FQGNSA. The CDR3 length is 13 residues. V was cut by 6 bases and J by 4 bases, with 9 bases left in between. The CDR3 DNA reads TGTGCCAGCAGGTCACAGATTAATGAAAAACTGTTTTTT. Its protein is CASRSQINEKLFF.